This T cell receptor beta chain was identified in a study of blood T cells in healthy people across ages. A second 7 to 11 cycle PCR used barcoded and J-beta primers. One entry per CDR3 protein results from TCRdb running MiXCR on the 5' RACE reads. The repertoire holds roughly 730,000 distinct CDR3 sequences, with just over 55% as singletons. Germline V lookup: CDR1 SGHRS, CDR2 YFSETQ. The V gene end was trimmed by 0 bases and the J gene end by 6 bases; junction bases not matched to a gene: 20. The CDR3 covers 20 residues. The sequencing input was blood. The chain uses TRBV5-1 and TRBJ2-3; 9 bases are a match to TRBD2. The sequence derives from a man aged 40-55 years in good health. CDR3 sequence (DNA): TGCGCCAGCAGCTTGGTGGGACTAGCAGGACTGGAACACACAGCGGATACGCAGTATTTT. Translated, it gives CASSLVGLAGLEHTADTQYF.